A single sample gave rise to the 12 T cell receptor beta chains below, sequenced in a study of T cells after yellow fever vaccination. TCRdb passed the 5' RACE reads through MiXCR, listing each CDR3 protein once. The table has around 530,000 distinct CDR3 sequences, around 17% seen once; the top ten hold around 16%. Specimen: PBMCs, collected less than 6 days after the first yellow fever vaccination. These receptor sequences come from a young man who received the YFV17D yellow fever vaccine.

The chain joins TRBV9 to TRBJ1-4, with 10 bases that match TRBD1. Germline loops: CDR1 SGDLS, CDR2 YYNGEE. V shed 3 bases, J shed 8 bases, and the junction held 4 bases outside the gene matches. The CDR3 totals 14 residues. This CDR3 reads CASSATGGGEKLFF. The CDR3, as DNA: TGTGCCAGCAGCGCGACAGGGGGCGGGGAAAAACTGTTTTTT.

In this sample, this clonotype turned up a few times. CDR3 region: CASSPHGAGGQLTDTQYF. CDR3 nucleotides: TGTGCCAGCAGCCCCCACGGGGCAGGGGGCCAATTAACAGATACGCAGTATTTT. The chain employs TRBV11-1 and TRBJ2-3, with 8 nucleotides matching TRBD1. Trimming removed 5 bases from V and 3 bases from J; junction bases left unmatched: 16. The CDR3 totals 18 residues. Germline values: CDR1 SGHAT, CDR2 FQDESV (reference sequence).

CDR3 amino acids: CASSLRQALRETQYF. The DNA of the CDR3 is TGTGCCAGCAGTCTACGACAGGCCCTCCGTGAGACCCAGTACTTC. The rearrangement uses TRBV28 and TRBJ2-5; D may be TRBD1 (6 bases). This CDR3 spans 15 amino acids. Trimming removed 5 bases from V and 5 bases from J, with 18 bases in between. Per germline, CDR1 MDHEN and CDR2 SYDVKM.

The genes are TRBV12-3 or TRBV12-4 and TRBJ1-1; TRBD1 is a possible D gene (6 bases). Trimming cost V 5 bases and J 4 bases, with 14 bases left between them. This CDR3 spans 14 amino acids. The CDR3, as DNA: TGTGCCAGCAGTCTTCAGGGGTTCGCCACTGAAGCTTTCTTT. This sequence encodes CASSLQGFATEAFF.

The V and J genes are TRBV7-2 and TRBJ2-7; 12 bases agree with TRBD2. The ends lost 5 bases at V and 5 bases at J; junction bases unmatched: 7. Per germline, CDR1 SGHTA and CDR2 FQGNSA. CDR3 length: 15 amino acids. The CDR3 loop reads CASSPRLAGAHEQYV. CDR3 sequence (DNA): TGTGCCAGCAGCCCCAGACTAGCGGGGGCTCACGAGCAGTACGTC.

This clonotype was picked up a small number of times. V and J are TRBV5-1 and TRBJ1-3; D may be TRBD1 (5 bases). This CDR3 is 17 amino acids long. Per the germline V gene, CDR1 is SGHRS and CDR2 is YFSETQ. V dropped 0 bases and J dropped 4 bases, with 17 bases sitting between them. The CDR3 coding sequence is TGCGCCAGCAGCTTGGATGGAGGGCAGGGCTTCGGAAACACCATATATTTT. Its protein is CASSLDGGQGFGNTIYF.

This clonotype appeared a few times. The J gene is TRBJ2-2, the V gene TRBV6-1, with D possibly matching TRBD1 (6 bases). Trimming left V 9 bases short and J 0 bases short, with 11 bases between. Germline-derived CDR1 and CDR2 are MNHNS and SASEGT. The CDR3 runs 14 residues. DNA for the CDR3: TGTGCCAGTGGGACAAGGACGAACACCGGGGAGCTGTTTTTT. Amino acids: CASGTRTNTGELFF.

This clonotype was found a few times. The chain is built from TRBV9 and TRBJ2-1; 14 nucleotides line up with TRBD2. The germline V gene has CDR1 SGDLS and CDR2 YYNGEE. The V and J ends lost 3 bases and 0 bases, in that order; junction bases with no gene match: 8. The CDR3 runs 19 residues. The CDR3 DNA reads TGTGCCAGCAGCGCCGCCGGGACTAGCGGGGGAAACTCCTACAATGAGCAGTTCTTC. Protein sequence: CASSAAGTSGGNSYNEQFF.

The chain is built from TRBV6-1 and TRBJ2-7; 10 bases fit TRBD1. J was trimmed by 8 bases and V by 2 bases; bases with no gene match: 6. The V gene's germline CDR1 is MNHNS and CDR2 SASEGT. The CDR3 is 14 residues long. The CDR3 DNA reads as TGTGCCAGCAGTGAAACCCGACAGGGGGCACAGCAGTACTTC. Translating it yields CASSETRQGAQQYF.

This clonotype has a count of ten or more. CDR3: CASSLGGQDLGELFF. The CDR3 region has the DNA TGTGCCAGCAGCTTGGGGGGACAGGACCTCGGGGAGCTGTTTTTT. The chain joins TRBV5-4 to TRBJ2-2, with TRBD1 identical over 8 bases. Per germline, CDR1 SGHNT and CDR2 YYREEE (reference sequence). The V and J ends lost 0 bases and 7 bases, in that order; junction bases with no gene match: 5. The CDR3 totals 15 residues.

This rearrangement joins TRBV20-1 to TRBJ1-4, with D hard to call. Trimming removed 2 bases at V and 7 bases at J, with 11 bases between. CDR3 length: 13 amino acids. Per the germline V gene, CDR1 is DFQATT and CDR2 is SNEGSKA (reference sequence). The CDR3 loop is CSARYVGGEKLFF. The CDR3, as DNA: TGCAGTGCTAGATACGTAGGAGGTGAAAAACTGTTTTTT.

The J gene is TRBJ2-3, the V gene TRBV5-1; D is tentatively TRBD1 or TRBD2 (5 bases each). This CDR3 is built from 13 residues. The germline CDR1 and CDR2 sequences are SGHRS and YFSETQ. Trimming took 10 bases from V and 4 from J, leaving 16 bases between them. DNA for the CDR3: TGCGCCGCCGGGGCGGACTCCCCAGATACGCAGTATTTT. This encodes CAAGADSPDTQYF. Combining the CDR3 with reference TRBV5-1 and TRBJ2-3 gives the whole variable domain KAGVTQTPRYLIKTRGQQVTLSCSPISGHRSVSWYQQTPGQGLQFLFEYFSETQRNKGNFPGRFSGRQFSNSRSEMNVSTLELGDSALYLCAAGADSPDTQYFGPGTRLTVL.